The clone carrying this T cell receptor beta chain was observed a handful of times. The junction departs from germline at one end; a sequencing error may be responsible. The data derive from a study of T cell responses to AZD1222 COVID-19 vaccine. Using immunoSEQ multiplex PCR, the repertoire was profiled, and TCRdb retains in-frame clones only, with some absent. In the table there are 90,000 to 95,000 clones, nearly 90% of which are singletons. The clonotype comes from an adult in good health. The sample in question was peripheral blood, obtained on day 0 of AZD1222 vaccination.

The CDR3 is CASSLDSGGLADF. The CDR3 bases are TGTGCCAGCAGTTTGGATAGCGGGGGCCTCGCAGATTTT. The V call is TRBV12-3 or TRBV12-4, the J call TRBJ2-3; 9 bases line up with TRBD2. The CDR3 has 13 amino acids.